The 17 T cell receptor beta chains in this list originate from one sample, sequenced in a study of blood T cell repertoires in COVID-19. The repertoire was sequenced with immunoSEQ multiplex PCR; TCRdb's copy has only in-frame clones and lacks some. The top ten hold around 8.5% of the sample, which has some 150,000 clones, 86% seen once. Material: peripheral blood. The receptors shown here come from a woman aged 55-69 years with acute or convalescent COVID-19.

This clone was seen a handful of times. The genes are TRBV7-3 and TRBJ2-1; the match to TRBD1 covers 8 bases. Unmatched junction bases numbered 2, after V lost 3 bases and J lost 4 bases. Germline V gives CDR1 SGHTA, CDR2 FQGTGA. There are 14 residues in the CDR3. The CDR3: CASSFGTGYNEQFF. DNA for the CDR3: TGTGCCAGCAGCTTTGGGACAGGATACAATGAGCAGTTCTTC.

This chain connects TRBV29-1 to TRBJ1-4; 7 bases match TRBD1. Germline V gene sequence: CDR1 SQVTM, CDR2 ANQGSEA. J lost 8 bases, V lost 6 bases, and 6 bases had no gene match. The CDR3 spans 12 residues. The CDR3, as DNA: TGCAGCGTCGTGGTAGGGGGCGAAAAACTGTTTTTT. Translation gives CSVVVGGEKLFF.

This rearrangement joins TRBV7-2 to TRBJ2-3; TRBD2 agrees at 7 bases. From germline, CDR1 is SGHTA and CDR2 FQGNSA. The ends lost 5 bases at V and 6 bases at J; junction bases unmatched: 11. The CDR3 loop spans 15 amino acids. CDR3 loop: CASSTLAGGFDTQYF. The CDR3, as DNA: TGTGCCAGCAGCACCTTAGCGGGTGGGTTTGATACGCAGTATTTT.

V usage is TRBV5-5 and J usage is TRBJ1-6; no firm D call. Trimming shortened V by 0 bases and J by 7 bases, and 5 bases separated the two germline ends. CDR1 and CDR2 (germline): SGHKS, YYEKEE (reference sequence). The CDR3 spans 13 residues. CDR3: CASSLDSNSPLHF. CDR3 nucleotides: TGTGCCAGCAGCTTGGACAGCAATTCACCCCTCCACTTT. The variable domain in full, with the rest retrieved from reference TRBV5-5 and TRBJ1-6, is DAGVTQSPTHLIKTRGQQVTLRCSPISGHKSVSWYQQVLGQGPQFIFQYYEKEERGRGNFPDRFSARQFPNYSSELNVNALLLGDSALYLCASSLDSNSPLHFGNGTRLTVT.

The V gene is TRBV4-1, the J gene TRBJ2-5; 9 bases map to TRBD2. Germline-derived CDR1 and CDR2 are MGHRA and YSYEKL. V shed 5 bases, J shed 0 bases, and the junction held 4 bases outside the gene matches. The CDR3 totals 15 residues. CDR3 nucleotide sequence: TGCGCCAGCAGCGGCGGGGGGGGGTACCAAGAGACCCAGTACTTC. As protein: CASSGGGGYQETQYF.

This sequence joins TRBV20-1 and TRBJ2-1; 9 nucleotides agree with TRBD1. The germline V gene has CDR1 DFQATT and CDR2 SNEGSKA (reference sequence). V lost 3 bases and J lost 6; bases outside the gene matches: 6. The CDR3 loop spans 14 amino acids. The DNA of the CDR3 is TGCAGTGCTAGTCTAACAGGGGGCGTCAATGAGCAGTTCTTC. It is translated as CSASLTGGVNEQFF.

The chain links TRBV24-1 to TRBJ1-1, with D tentatively TRBD1 (5 bases). The germline V gene encodes CDR1 KGHDR and CDR2 SFDVKD. The CDR3 is 15 residues long. Trimming shortened V by 7 bases and J by 4 bases, and 18 bases separated the two germline ends. The CDR3 spells CATSDPRGQGTEAFF. As DNA, the CDR3 is TGTGCCACCAGCGACCCTAGGGGCCAGGGCACTGAAGCTTTCTTT.

This chain connects TRBV28 to TRBJ1-4; TRBD1 agrees at 9 bases. This CDR3 comprises 13 residues. J gave up 8 bases and V 5 bases, and 3 bases lay outside the gene matches. Germline V gene lookup returns CDR1 MDHEN and CDR2 SYDVKM. CDR3 residues: CASSRTGVEKLFF. The DNA of the CDR3 is TGTGCCAGCAGTCGGACAGGGGTCGAAAAACTGTTTTTT.

CDR3 residues: CASSTPLQGEQFF. CDR3 sequence (DNA): TGTGCCAGCAGCACCCCATTACAGGGAGAGCAGTTCTTC. The V and J genes are TRBV28 and TRBJ2-1; weak D call: TRBD1 (6 bases). V lost 6 bases and J 10 bases, leaving 16 bases between the germline ends. CDR1 and CDR2 from the germline V gene are MDHEN and SYDVKM. The CDR3 is made up of 13 amino acids.

The rearrangement uses TRBV4-2 and TRBJ2-3; 15 bases map to TRBD2. Germline CDR1 reads LGHNA; CDR2 reads YNFKEQ. With 2 bases clipped from V and 0 bases from J, the junction kept 9 bases outside the gene matches. The CDR3 totals 20 residues. The CDR3 DNA reads TGTGCCAGCAGCCAAACGGGACTAGCGGGGGGCATACTAAGCACAGATACGCAGTATTTT. It translates to CASSQTGLAGGILSTDTQYF.

The V gene is TRBV6-1, the J gene TRBJ1-5; unclear D gene. The germline CDR1 and CDR2 sequences are MNHNS and SASEGT. Trimming left V 2 bases short and J 1 base short, with 9 bases between. The CDR3 contains 15 residues. The CDR3 coding sequence is TGTGCCAGCAGTGAATGGCTGGGCAGCAATCAGCCCCAGCATTTT. Residues: CASSEWLGSNQPQHF.

This clone has just a few counts. The chain links TRBV18 to TRBJ2-5, with 10 positions matching TRBD2. This CDR3 is built from 16 residues. The J segment lost 1 base and the V segment lost 4 bases, leaving 6 bases of the junction unmatched. The germline V gene has CDR1 KGHSH and CDR2 LQKENI. CDR3 nucleotides: TGTGCCAGCTCACTTACGGCTAGCGGGGGCCAAGAGACCCAGTACTTC. It is translated as CASSLTASGGQETQYF.

The V call is TRBV19, the J call TRBJ1-6; 10 bases align to TRBD1. The trim removed 3 bases at V and 1 base at J, leaving 9 bases unmatched. The length of the CDR3 is 19 residues. From germline, CDR1 is LNHDA and CDR2 SQIVND (reference sequence). The CDR3 loop is CASSMKRTGGYSYNSPLHF. Here the CDR3 DNA reads TGTGCCAGTAGTATGAAACGGACAGGGGGTTATTCCTATAATTCACCCCTCCACTTT.

The V and J genes are TRBV19 and TRBJ1-5; D is perhaps TRBD1 (5 bases). In germline, CDR1 is LNHDA, CDR2 SQIVND (reference sequence). With 6 bases removed from V and 6 bases from J, the gap between germline ends came to 18 bases. This CDR3 is 15 amino acids long. The CDR3 coding sequence is TGTGCCAGTAGCTCACAGGTAAACGGGGGTCAGCCCCAGCATTTT. This gives the protein CASSSQVNGGQPQHF.

The rearrangement links TRBV30 to TRBJ2-5; 9 nucleotides align to TRBD2. CDR3 size: 14 residues. Looked up from germline, CDR1 is GTSNPN and CDR2 is SVGIG (reference sequence). Trimming at V came to 2 bases and at J to 8 bases, leaving 9 bases not matched to a gene. CDR3 coding DNA: TGTGCCTGGAGTTCCAGCGGGGGGTGGACTACCCAGTACTTC. This codes for CAWSSSGGWTTQYF. Supplemented by reference TRBV30 and TRBJ2-5, the full variable domain reads SQTIHQWPATLVQPVGSPLSLECTVEGTSNPNLYWYRQAAGRGLQLLFYSVGIGQISSEVPQNLSASRPQDRQFILSSKKLLLSDSGFYLCAWSSSGGWTTQYFGPGTRLLVL.

V usage is TRBV18 and J usage is TRBJ1-2, with 9 bases identical to TRBD1. The CDR3 is 14 amino acids. From germline, CDR1 is KGHSH and CDR2 LQKENI. Losses at the gene ends were 8 bases for V and 8 bases for J; bases not matched to a gene: 12. The CDR3 region is CASGPGQGSYGYTF. CDR3 coding DNA: TGTGCCAGCGGACCGGGACAGGGTTCGTACGGCTACACCTTC.

This rearrangement joins TRBV7-8 to TRBJ1-6; the match to TRBD1 covers 7 bases. Trimming cost V 5 bases and J 10 bases; bases outside gene matches: 8. This CDR3 has 14 amino acids. The V gene's germline CDR1 is SGHVS and CDR2 FQNEAQ. The CDR3: CASSTLQGRSPLHF. The CDR3 DNA follows: TGTGCCAGCAGCACATTACAGGGGCGGTCACCCCTCCACTTT.